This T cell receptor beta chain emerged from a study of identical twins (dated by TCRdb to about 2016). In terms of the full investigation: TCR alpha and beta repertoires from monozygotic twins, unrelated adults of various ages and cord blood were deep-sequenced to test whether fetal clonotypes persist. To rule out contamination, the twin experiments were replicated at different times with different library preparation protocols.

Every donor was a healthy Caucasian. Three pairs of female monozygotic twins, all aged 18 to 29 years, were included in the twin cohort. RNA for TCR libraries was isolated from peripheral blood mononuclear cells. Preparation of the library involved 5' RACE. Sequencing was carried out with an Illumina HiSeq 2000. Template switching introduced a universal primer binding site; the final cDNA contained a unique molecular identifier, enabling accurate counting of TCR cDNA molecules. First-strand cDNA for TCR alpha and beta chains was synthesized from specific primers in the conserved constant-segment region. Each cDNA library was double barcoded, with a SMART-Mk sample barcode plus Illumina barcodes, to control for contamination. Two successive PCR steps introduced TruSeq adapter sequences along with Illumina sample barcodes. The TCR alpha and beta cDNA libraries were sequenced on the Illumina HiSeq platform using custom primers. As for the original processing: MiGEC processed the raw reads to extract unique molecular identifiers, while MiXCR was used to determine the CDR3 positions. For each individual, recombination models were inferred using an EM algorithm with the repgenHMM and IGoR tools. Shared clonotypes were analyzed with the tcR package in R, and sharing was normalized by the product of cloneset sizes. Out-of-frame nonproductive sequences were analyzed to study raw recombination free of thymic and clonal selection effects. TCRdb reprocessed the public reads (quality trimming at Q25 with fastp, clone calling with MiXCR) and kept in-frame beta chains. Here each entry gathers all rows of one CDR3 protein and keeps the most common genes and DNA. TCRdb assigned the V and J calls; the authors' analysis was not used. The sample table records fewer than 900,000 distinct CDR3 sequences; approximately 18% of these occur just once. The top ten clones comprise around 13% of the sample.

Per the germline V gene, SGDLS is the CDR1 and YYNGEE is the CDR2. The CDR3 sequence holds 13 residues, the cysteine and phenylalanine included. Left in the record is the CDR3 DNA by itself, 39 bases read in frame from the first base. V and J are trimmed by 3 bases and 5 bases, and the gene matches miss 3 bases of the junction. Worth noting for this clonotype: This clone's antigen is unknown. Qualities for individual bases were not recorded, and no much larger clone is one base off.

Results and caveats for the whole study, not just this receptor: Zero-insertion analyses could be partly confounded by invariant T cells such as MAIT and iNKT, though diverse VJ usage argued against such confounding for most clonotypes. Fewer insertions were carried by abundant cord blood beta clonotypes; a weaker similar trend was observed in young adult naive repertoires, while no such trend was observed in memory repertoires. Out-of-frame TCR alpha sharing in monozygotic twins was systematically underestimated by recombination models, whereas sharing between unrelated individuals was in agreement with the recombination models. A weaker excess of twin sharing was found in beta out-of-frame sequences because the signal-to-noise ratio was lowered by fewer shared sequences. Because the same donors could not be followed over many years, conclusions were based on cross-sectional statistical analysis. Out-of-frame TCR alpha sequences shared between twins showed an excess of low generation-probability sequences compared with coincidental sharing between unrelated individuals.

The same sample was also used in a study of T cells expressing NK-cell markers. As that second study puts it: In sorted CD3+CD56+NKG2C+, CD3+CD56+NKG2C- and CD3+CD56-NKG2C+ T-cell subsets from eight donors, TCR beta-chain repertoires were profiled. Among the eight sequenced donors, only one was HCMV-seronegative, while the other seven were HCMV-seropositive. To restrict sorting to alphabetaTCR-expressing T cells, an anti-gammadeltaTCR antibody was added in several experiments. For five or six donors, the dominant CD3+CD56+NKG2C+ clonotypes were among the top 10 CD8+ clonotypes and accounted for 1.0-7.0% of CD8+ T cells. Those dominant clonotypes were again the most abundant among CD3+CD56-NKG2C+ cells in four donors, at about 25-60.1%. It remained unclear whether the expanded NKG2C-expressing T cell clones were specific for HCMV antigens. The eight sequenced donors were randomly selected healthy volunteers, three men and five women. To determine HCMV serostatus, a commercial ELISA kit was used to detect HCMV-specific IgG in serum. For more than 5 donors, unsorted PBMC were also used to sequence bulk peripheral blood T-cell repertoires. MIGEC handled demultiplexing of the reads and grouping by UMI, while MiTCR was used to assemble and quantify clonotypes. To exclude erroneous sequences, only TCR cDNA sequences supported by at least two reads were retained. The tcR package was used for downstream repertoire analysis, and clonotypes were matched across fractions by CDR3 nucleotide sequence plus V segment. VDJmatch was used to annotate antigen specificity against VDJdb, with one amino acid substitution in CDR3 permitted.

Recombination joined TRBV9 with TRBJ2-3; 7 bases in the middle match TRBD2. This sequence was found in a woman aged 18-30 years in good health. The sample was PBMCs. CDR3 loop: CASSGDYGDTQYF. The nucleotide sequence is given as TGTGCCAGCAGCGGGGACTACGGAGATACGCAGTATTTT.